These 26 T cell receptor beta chains came from one sample sequenced in a study of CD8 T cells in ankylosing spondylitis. Findings of the study overall: A motif of eight or nine highly homologous TCR beta variants was seen as apparently characteristic of ankylosing spondylitis blood.

TCRdb re-called the 5' RACE reads with MiXCR, one entry per CDR3 protein. The sample lists over 600,000 distinct CDR3 sequences, around 20% occurring once. Their specific antigens are unknown. The sample comprised blood, either unsorted or a sorted T cell fraction (not recorded which). Every receptor here comes from a male donor with ankylosing spondylitis.

This clonotype has more than one count but fewer than ten. The chain couples TRBV25-1 to TRBJ2-1, with 10 bases matching TRBD1. CDR3 length: 16 amino acids. Germline assignment: CDR1 MGHDK and CDR2 SYGVNS. V was pared by 3 bases and J by 5 bases, with 7 bases of the junction left unmatched. The CDR3 protein is CASSDPGTGVHNEQFF. The CDR3 DNA is TGTGCCAGCAGTGATCCCGGGACAGGGGTACACAATGAGCAGTTCTTC. Variable domain in full (rest from reference TRBV25-1 and TRBJ2-1): EADIYQTPRYLVIGTGKKITLECSQTMGHDKMYWYQQDPGMELHLIHYSYGVNSTEKGDLSSESTVSRIRTEHFPLTLESARPSHTSQYLCASSDPGTGVHNEQFFGPGTRLTVL.

The chain joins TRBV15 to TRBJ2-1; D is uncertain. V gave up 5 bases and J gave up 0 bases, with 11 bases separating them. This CDR3 has 15 residues. In germline, CDR1 is LNHNV, CDR2 YYDKDF (reference sequence). In DNA, the CDR3 is TGTGCCACCAGCCCGGACCTCAGCTCCTACAATGAGCAGTTCTTC. Encoded protein: CATSPDLSSYNEQFF.

This clonotype was found a few times. The rearrangement links TRBV6-1 to TRBJ2-3; TRBD1 aligns across 8 bases. Trimming removed 10 bases from V and 4 bases from J; junction bases left unmatched: 7. The V gene's germline CDR1 is MNHNS and CDR2 SASEGT. The CDR3 loop spans 13 amino acids. CDR3 sequence reads: CATGGREADTQYF. The CDR3 DNA reads TGTGCCACAGGGGGCAGGGAAGCAGATACGCAGTATTTT.

The rearrangement links TRBV5-1 to TRBJ2-3; D remains ambiguous. V was shortened by 1 base and J by 5 bases, with 8 bases between the two germline ends. This CDR3 is 13 amino acids long. Germline assignment: CDR1 SGHRS and CDR2 YFSETQ. The CDR3 region has the DNA TGCGCCAGCAGCTTGTGGTCTCTAGATACGCAGTATTTT. Its protein is CASSLWSLDTQYF.

The gene calls are TRBV7-6 and TRBJ2-1; the D gene is possibly TRBD1 (6 bases). Trimming stripped 5 bases from V and 5 bases from J, with 13 bases between. This CDR3 spans 14 amino acids. In germline, CDR1 is SGHVS, CDR2 FNYEAQ. CDR3 bases: TGTGCCAGCAGCCCGATCGCAGGGGACAATGAGCAGTTCTTC. Translated: CASSPIAGDNEQFF.

The J gene is TRBJ2-5, the V gene TRBV7-6; TRBD2 matches 11 bases. After removal of 5 bases from V and 5 bases from J, the junction contained 16 bases not matched to a gene. CDR1 is SGHVS and CDR2 is FNYEAQ in the germline V gene. CDR3 size: 18 residues. CDR3 region: CASSETGTTSGGWETQYF. DNA of the CDR3: TGTGCCAGCAGCGAGACCGGGACTACTAGCGGGGGTTGGGAGACCCAGTACTTC.

The chain recombines TRBV12-3 or TRBV12-4 with TRBJ2-5; 10 bases agree with TRBD2. V shed 6 bases, J shed 4 bases, and the junction held 5 bases outside the gene matches. The CDR3 has 14 residues. The CDR3 DNA follows: TGTGCCAGCAGGCCTAGCGGGGGCGGAGAGACCCAGTACTTC. This translates into CASRPSGGGETQYF.

The chain is built from TRBV7-9 and TRBJ2-7; D tentatively fits TRBD1 or TRBD2 (6 bases each). Germline CDR1 reads SEHNR; CDR2 reads FQNEAQ (reference sequence). The CDR3 contains 14 residues. V lost 5 bases and J 6 bases, leaving 17 bases between the germline ends. CDR3 bases: TGTGCCAGCAGCCCCGGGGGCCAGTCCCTCGAGCAGTACTTC. This sequence encodes CASSPGGQSLEQYF.

The chain recombines TRBV4-3 with TRBJ2-2; D remains unclear. The CDR3 is 11 amino acids. Trimming removed 6 bases from V and 7 bases from J, with 6 bases in between. Germline CDR1 and CDR2: LGHNA and YSLEER. CDR3 loop: CASRGFGELFF. The CDR3 DNA reads TGCGCCAGCAGAGGATTCGGGGAGCTGTTTTTT.

This chain connects TRBV12-3 or TRBV12-4 to TRBJ2-1; 9 bases match TRBD2. This CDR3 is built from 16 residues. V was pared by 4 bases and J by 2 bases, with 6 bases of the junction left unmatched. CDR3 in amino acids: CASSSPGLAAYNEQFF. In DNA form, the CDR3 reads TGTGCCAGCAGTTCACCGGGACTAGCAGCCTACAATGAGCAGTTCTTC.

The chain is built from TRBV20-1 and TRBJ2-1; D is perhaps TRBD1 (5 bases). The germline CDR1 and CDR2 sequences are DFQATT and SNEGSKA (reference sequence). The CDR3 sequence is 13 residues long. V lost 0 bases and J lost 6, with 9 bases in between. CDR3 DNA sequence: TGCAGTGCTAGAGAGGGGCCTCTCAATGAGCAGTTCTTC. It codes for CSAREGPLNEQFF.

The J gene is TRBJ1-1, the V gene TRBV30; weak D call: TRBD1 (5 bases). Trimming left V 5 bases short and J 1 base short, with 11 bases between. CDR3 size: 13 residues. CDR1 and CDR2 from the germline V gene are GTSNPN and SVGIG (reference sequence). This chain's CDR3 is CAWARQPNTEAFF. CDR3 sequence (DNA): TGTGCCTGGGCCCGACAGCCGAACACTGAAGCTTTCTTT. The full variable domain, completed using reference TRBV30 and TRBJ1-1, is SQTIHQWPATLVQPVGSPLSLECTVEGTSNPNLYWYRQAAGRGLQLLFYSVGIGQISSEVPQNLSASRPQDRQFILSSKKLLLSDSGFYLCAWARQPNTEAFFGQGTRLTVV.

The V call is TRBV29-1, the J call TRBJ1-1; 9 bases line up with TRBD1. The CDR3 length is 14 residues. Germline values: CDR1 SQVTM, CDR2 ANQGSEA. The trim removed 4 bases at V and 4 bases at J, leaving 7 bases unmatched. Here the CDR3 DNA reads TGCAGCGTTGCCCAGACAGGGGGAGGCACTGAAGCTTTCTTT. Its protein is CSVAQTGGGTEAFF.

The rearrangement joins TRBV12-3 or TRBV12-4 to TRBJ1-3, with D tentatively TRBD1 (6 bases). The CDR3 is made up of 14 amino acids. The ends were cut back, 7 bases at V and 0 bases at J, with 10 bases in the middle. The CDR3 reads CASIPTGSGNTIYF. Here the CDR3 DNA reads TGTGCCAGCATCCCGACAGGCTCTGGAAACACCATATATTTT.

This clonotype was counted only a few times. The chain has TRBV20-1 and TRBJ1-5, with 7 bases that match TRBD1. Germline lookup yields CDR1 DFQATT and CDR2 SNEGSKA (reference sequence). CDR3 length: 14 amino acids. Germline trimming cut 6 bases from V and 2 bases from J; bases unmatched to any gene: 7. The CDR3: CSALPGGGNQPQHF. The CDR3 DNA sequence: TGCAGTGCCCTCCCAGGGGGGGGCAATCAGCCCCAGCATTTT.

This clonotype has a count of ten or more. The chain joins TRBV29-1 to TRBJ1-4, with D perhaps matching TRBD1 (6 bases). V gave up 7 bases and J gave up 4 bases, with 13 bases separating them. Germline V gene lookup returns CDR1 SQVTM and CDR2 ANQGSEA. There are 13 residues in the CDR3. CDR3 DNA sequence: TGCAGCGCAGCCCGACAGGATAATGAAAAACTGTTTTTT. It encodes CSAARQDNEKLFF. The entire variable domain, with the rest obtained from reference TRBV29-1 and TRBJ1-4, is as follows: SAVISQKPSRDICQRGTSLTIQCQVDSQVTMMFWYRQQPGQSLTLIATANQGSEATYESGFVIDKFPISRPNLTFSTLTVSNMSPEDSSIYLCSAARQDNEKLFFGSGTQLSVL.

The rearrangement links TRBV20-1 to TRBJ1-2, with D tentatively TRBD1 (6 bases). Germline assignment: CDR1 DFQATT and CDR2 SNEGSKA (reference sequence). Trimming stripped 5 bases from V and 4 bases from J, with 11 bases between. The CDR3 length is 12 residues. The CDR3 nucleotides are TGCAGTGCTCCAGGGGCGTTCTATGGCTACACCTTC. Its protein is CSAPGAFYGYTF.

V gene TRBV12-3 or TRBV12-4 combines with J gene TRBJ2-7; 11 bases are shared with TRBD2. The trim removed 5 bases at V and 6 bases at J, leaving 9 bases unmatched. The CDR3 is 15 amino acids. The CDR3 DNA sequence: TGTGCCAGCAGTACTAGCGGGAGAATTAACGGCGAGCAGTACTTC. Residues: CASSTSGRINGEQYF.

This clonotype appeared a few times. The V and J genes are TRBV7-2 and TRBJ2-5, with D unclear. The CDR3 totals 15 residues. Trimming stripped 1 base from V and 0 bases from J, with 9 bases between. Germline V CDR1 and CDR2: SGHTA, FQGNSA. This CDR3 reads CASSLGVSNQETQYF. DNA for the CDR3: TGTGCCAGCAGCTTAGGTGTTTCGAACCAAGAGACCCAGTACTTC.

The CDR3 sequence is CSAPVRGTDTQYF. The CDR3 DNA follows: TGCAGTGCCCCAGTCCGGGGAACAGATACGCAGTATTTT. This chain connects TRBV20-1 to TRBJ2-3; a weak D match, TRBD2 (5 bases). The CDR3 is 13 amino acids. Germline V gene lookup returns CDR1 DFQATT and CDR2 SNEGSKA (reference sequence). Trimming removed 6 bases at V and 3 bases at J, with 13 bases between.

DNA of the CDR3: TGTGCCAGCAGCCAAGGGCCGGGGGGAGGCACTGAAGCTTTCTTT. It encodes CASSQGPGGGTEAFF. The chain links TRBV4-2 to TRBJ1-1; perhaps TRBD1 as D (5 bases). The CDR3 has 15 residues. V lost 1 base and J 4 bases, leaving 13 bases between the germline ends. Germline V gives CDR1 LGHNA, CDR2 YNFKEQ.

V usage is TRBV20-1 and J usage is TRBJ2-1, with a tentative D call TRBD1 (5 bases). The CDR3 totals 16 residues. The V end was cut by 1 base, the J end by 1 base, with 14 bases between. The germline V gene has CDR1 DFQATT and CDR2 SNEGSKA (reference sequence). CDR3: CSARVVKTGSYNEQFF. CDR3 nucleotides: TGCAGTGCTAGAGTAGTAAAAACAGGATCCTACAATGAGCAGTTCTTC.

This clonotype was seen a few times. The chain links TRBV28 to TRBJ2-2, with 7 bases identical to TRBD2. Germline trimming cut 1 base from V and 5 bases from J; bases unmatched to any gene: 10. Per the germline V gene, CDR1 is MDHEN and CDR2 is SYDVKM. The CDR3 has 17 amino acids. CDR3: CASSLSSGLVWTGELFF. In DNA, the CDR3 is TGTGCCAGCAGTTTATCCTCTGGACTAGTTTGGACCGGGGAGCTGTTTTTT.

This clonotype has just a few counts. The chain combines TRBV4-1 with TRBJ2-7, with D unclear. V was trimmed by 3 bases and J by 2 bases, leaving 11 bases between them. The germline CDR1 and CDR2 sequences are MGHRA and YSYEKL. This CDR3 region has 14 residues. The chain's CDR3 is CASSQARTTYEQYF. The CDR3 DNA reads TGCGCCAGCAGCCAGGCTCGAACAACCTACGAGCAGTACTTC.

The chain has TRBV5-1 and TRBJ1-2; the D is unclear. CDR1 and CDR2 from the germline V gene are SGHRS and YFSETQ. The V end lost 0 bases, the J end lost 3 bases, and 12 bases lay between the germline ends. The CDR3 is 15 residues long. The chain's CDR3 is CASSLGEGGYYGYTF. DNA for the CDR3: TGCGCCAGCAGCTTGGGGGAAGGCGGGTACTATGGCTACACCTTC.

On this clonotype: One junction end disagrees with the germline gene, perhaps due to a read error. The chain links TRBV20-1 to TRBJ2-7; D is possibly TRBD2 (5 bases). The CDR3 totals 15 residues. CDR1 and CDR2 (germline): DFQATT, SNEGSKA (reference sequence). DNA of the CDR3: TGCAGTGCTAGAGACGTCGGGGTCCCATCCTCCGAGCAGTACTTC. This gives the protein CSARDVGVPSSEQYF.